Shown below are 20 T cell receptor beta chains from a single sample sequenced in a study of beta chain features in type 1 diabetes. Findings and limits, study-wide: There was a moderate but significant shortening of TCRB CDR3s in all four CD4+ subsets of Type 1 diabetes patients.

Expressed TCRB transcripts were sequenced because the isolated RNA had all been reverse transcribed beforehand. TCRdb's table, derived via immunoSEQ multiplex PCR, lists solely in-frame clones and lacks some. The table records some 700,000 clones, around an eighth of them present only once. No antigen has been identified for these receptors. Sequenced sample: naive CD4+ T cells from blood. The receptors stem from a man between 18 and 35 years old with type 1 diabetes.

DNA of the CDR3: TGCGCCAGCAGCTTTCCGGGACAGGGCACTGAAGCTTTCTTT. Translated: CASSFPGQGTEAFF. V and J are TRBV5-1 and TRBJ1-1; 9 nucleotides align to TRBD1. The CDR3 is made up of 14 amino acids. In germline, CDR1 is SGHRS, CDR2 YFSETQ. Trimming removed 2 bases from V and 4 bases from J; junction bases left unmatched: 3.

The CDR3 DNA reads as TGTGCCATTGGAGGGCTCTACTACTCCTACGAGCAGTACTTC. This sequence encodes CAIGGLYYSYEQYF. The rearrangement joins TRBV6-1 to TRBJ2-7; D might be TRBD2 (6 bases). Trimming took off 10 bases at V and 0 bases at J, with 16 bases between the two ends. The CDR3 extends over 14 amino acids. CDR1 MNHNS and CDR2 SASEGT come from the germline V gene.

CDR3 sequence: CASSPWTENQPQHF. The CDR3, as DNA: TGTGCCAGCAGTCCCTGGACAGAAAATCAGCCCCAGCATTTT. This rearrangement joins TRBV5-6 to TRBJ1-5, with D perhaps TRBD1 (6 bases). The V end was cut by 5 bases, the J end by 4 bases, with 13 bases between. Germline assignment: CDR1 SGHDT and CDR2 YYEEEE. The CDR3 sequence is 14 residues long.

This clone was seen only a few times. The rearrangement uses TRBV10-2 and TRBJ1-2; 7 nucleotides agree with TRBD1. Germline values: CDR1 WSHSY, CDR2 SAAADI. The CDR3 is made up of 12 amino acids. V gave up 8 bases and J gave up 4 bases; unmatched junction bases: 4. The chain's CDR3 is CASGRQGYGYTF. The DNA for the CDR3 is TGCGCCAGCGGACGACAGGGCTATGGCTACACCTTC.

This clone occurred a few times. The chain joins TRBV9 to TRBJ2-3; D call uncertain. This CDR3 region has 14 residues. Germline loops: CDR1 SGDLS, CDR2 YYNGEE. V was clipped by 1 base and J by 0 bases, with 6 bases between them. For the CDR3, the DNA is TGTGCCAGCAGCGTACACGTTAGCACAGATACGCAGTATTTT. It translates to CASSVHVSTDTQYF.

This clone has more than one count but fewer than ten. V is TRBV5-1 and J is TRBJ1-2, with no clear D. Between the trimmed V and J ends, which lost 0 bases and 6 bases, there was a span of 12 bases. The CDR3 contains 14 residues. Germline CDR1 and CDR2: SGHRS and YFSETQ. CDR3 in DNA: TGCGCCAGCAGCTTGGAATGGGCTCCGGATGGCTACACCTTC. Translation: CASSLEWAPDGYTF.

This clone was seen a few times. V and J are TRBV30 and TRBJ1-2; perhaps TRBD1 as D (6 bases). Trimming removed 0 bases at V and 4 bases at J, with 9 bases between. The CDR3 is 13 amino acids. Looked up from germline, CDR1 is GTSNPN and CDR2 is SVGIG (reference sequence). CDR3 residues: CAWSVEQGYGYTF. Here the CDR3 DNA reads TGTGCCTGGAGTGTAGAACAGGGCTATGGCTACACCTTC.

This clone was observed a handful of times. The rearrangement uses TRBV25-1 and TRBJ1-2; no reliable D call. V shed 5 bases and J shed 7 bases, with 20 bases lying between them. The CDR3 contains 15 residues. CDR1 and CDR2 from the germline V gene are MGHDK and SYGVNS. The CDR3 bases are TGTGCCAGCAGTTTAGAGGGAGCGCTCCCGGGTGGCTACACCTTC. As protein: CASSLEGALPGGYTF.

The chain carries TRBV18 and TRBJ1-1; D call uncertain. Trimming cost V 1 base and J 0 bases, with 9 bases left between them. Germline V gene data show CDR1 as KGHSH and CDR2 as LQKENI. The CDR3 has 15 residues. The CDR3 loop reads CASSPLLVVNTEAFF. CDR3 DNA: TGTGCCAGCTCACCACTCCTTGTAGTGAACACTGAAGCTTTCTTT.

V and J are TRBV27 and TRBJ2-3, with D possibly being TRBD2 (7 bases). The germline V gene encodes CDR1 MNHEY and CDR2 SMNVEV (reference sequence). The CDR3 runs 15 residues. V was trimmed by 5 bases and J by 3 bases, leaving 15 bases between them. The DNA for the CDR3 is TGTGCCAGCAGTGCCCCGGGGAGGGGGACAGATACGCAGTATTTT. It is translated as CASSAPGRGTDTQYF.

The chain is built from TRBV4-1 and TRBJ2-7; 9 bases are a match to TRBD1. Trimming took 2 bases from V and 5 from J; bases not matched to a gene: 10. Looked up from germline, CDR1 is MGHRA and CDR2 is YSYEKL. The CDR3 runs 16 residues. The CDR3 bases are TGCGCCAGCAGCCAACCTGGCCGGGGACAGGGCCACGAGCAGTACTTC. Translated: CASSQPGRGQGHEQYF.

This clone was picked up a small number of times. The chain joins TRBV29-1 to TRBJ1-5; maybe TRBD1 (5 bases). Germline V gene sequence: CDR1 SQVTM, CDR2 ANQGSEA. V was trimmed by 4 bases and J by 4 bases, leaving 14 bases between them. This CDR3 spans 14 amino acids. The CDR3 nucleotides read TGCAGCGTTGGGGGGGTCTCTCGTAATCAGCCCCAGCATTTT. Its protein product is CSVGGVSRNQPQHF.

The genes are TRBV29-1 and TRBJ1-5; D is unclear. Germline assignment: CDR1 SQVTM and CDR2 ANQGSEA. This CDR3 has 12 amino acids. Trimming removed 7 bases at V and 6 bases at J, with 13 bases between. CDR3 residues: CSAIAEGQPQHF. In DNA, the CDR3 is TGCAGCGCCATCGCGGAGGGTCAGCCCCAGCATTTT.

This clone was seen a few times. This chain links TRBV2 with TRBJ1-4, with unresolved D. V shed 3 bases and J shed 7 bases, with 3 bases lying between them. The germline V gene has CDR1 SNHLY and CDR2 FYNNEI. The CDR3 consists of 11 residues. Here the CDR3 reads CASSEVEKLFF. DNA for the CDR3: TGTGCCAGCAGTGAGGTTGAAAAACTGTTTTTT.

V gene TRBV7-6 combines with J gene TRBJ1-1, with D hard to call. The germline gives CDR1 SGHVS, CDR2 FNYEAQ. Trimming cost V 2 bases and J 2 bases, with 12 bases left between them. The CDR3 sequence is 15 residues long. Here the CDR3 reads CASSLSMGDNTEAFF. Written as DNA, the CDR3 is TGTGCCAGCAGCTTATCGATGGGCGATAACACTGAAGCTTTCTTT.

CDR3 protein: CASSWRGGGVAYEQYF. CDR3 bases: TGTGCCAGCAGTTGGAGGGGGGGAGGAGTAGCCTACGAGCAGTACTTC. V usage is TRBV6-5 and J usage is TRBJ2-7; a weak D match, TRBD2 (7 bases). The CDR3 extends over 16 amino acids. Trimming removed 4 bases from V and 2 bases from J, with 18 bases in between. Germline CDR1 is MNHEY and CDR2 is SVGAGI.

The V call is TRBV4-1, the J call TRBJ2-6; D gene uncertain. This CDR3 region has 17 residues. The V gene lost 4 bases and the J gene lost 1 base, with 14 bases spanning the gap. The germline V gene encodes CDR1 MGHRA and CDR2 YSYEKL. The CDR3, as DNA: TGCGCCAGCAGCCTCCGGAGCCTCAGTTCTGGGGCCAACGTCCTGACTTTC. Translation gives CASSLRSLSSGANVLTF.

The rearrangement uses TRBV27 and TRBJ1-3; D is unclear. The CDR3 is 11 amino acids. Looked up from germline, CDR1 is MNHEY and CDR2 is SMNVEV (reference sequence). Trimming took off 10 bases at V and 7 bases at J, with 11 bases between the two ends. CDR3: CATRLGNTIYF. CDR3 bases: TGTGCCACCCGGTTGGGTAACACCATATATTTT.

This chain's CDR3 is CASSLEPTDTQYF. DNA for the CDR3: TGTGCCAGCAGCTTAGAGCCCACAGATACGCAGTATTTT. The chain uses TRBV11-3 and TRBJ2-3; D remains ambiguous. The CDR3 runs 13 residues. Trimming cost V 0 bases and J 2 bases, with 3 bases left between them. The germline CDR1 and CDR2 sequences are SGHNT and YENEEA.

The rearrangement uses TRBV7-2 and TRBJ2-1; TRBD2 aligns across 11 bases. Germline V gene data show CDR1 as SGHTA and CDR2 as FQGNSA. CDR3 length equals 15 residues. With 6 bases clipped from V and 4 bases from J, the junction kept 5 bases outside the gene matches. The CDR3, as DNA: TGTGCCAGCAGAGTAAGGACTAGCGGGTACAATGAGCAGTTCTTC. This sequence encodes CASRVRTSGYNEQFF.